The entry that follows covers one T cell receptor (beta chain) sequence. TCRdb redid the calling of the 5' RACE reads with MiXCR, one entry per CDR3 protein. Of around 340,000 distinct CDR3 sequences in the sample, 20% were seen once. The CDR3 spans 15 residues. Germline V gives CDR1 WNHNN, CDR2 SYGVQD (reference sequence). Trimming cost V 6 bases and J 6 bases, with 15 bases left between them. This specimen comes from a study of CD8 T cells in ankylosing spondylitis. The rearrangement joins TRBV10-1 to TRBJ1-6; D unresolved. This sequence was found in a male donor with ankylosing spondylitis or in good health (not recorded which). Sequencing was done on a sample of blood, either unsorted or a sorted T cell fraction (not recorded which). The CDR3 DNA reads TGCGCCAGCAGCGGGGTTCGGTTCGTTAATTCACCCCTCCACTTT. Residues: CASSGVRFVNSPLHF.